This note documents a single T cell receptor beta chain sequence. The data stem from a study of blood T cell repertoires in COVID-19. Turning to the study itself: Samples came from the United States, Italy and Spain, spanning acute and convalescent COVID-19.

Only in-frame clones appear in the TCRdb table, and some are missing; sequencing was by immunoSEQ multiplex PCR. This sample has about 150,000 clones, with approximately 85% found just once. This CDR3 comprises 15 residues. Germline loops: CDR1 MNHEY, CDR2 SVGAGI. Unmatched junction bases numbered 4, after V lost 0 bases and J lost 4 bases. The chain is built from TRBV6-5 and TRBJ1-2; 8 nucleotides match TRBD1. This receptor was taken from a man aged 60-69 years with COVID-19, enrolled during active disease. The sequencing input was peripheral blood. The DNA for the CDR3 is TGTGCCAGCAGTTACTCGACAGGGGAAGCCTATGGCTACACCTTC. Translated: CASSYSTGEAYGYTF.